This T cell receptor beta chain is from a study of human T cells and chemical hapten exposure. The overall study: Per-sample TCR yield variability stemmed mainly from small pooled library volume differences.

Study results and limitations: Versus controls, significantly more large CDR3 similarity clusters arose from expanded TCRs. More PT1 expanded TCRs went with higher patch test scores. With alopecia, donors may have immune responses unlike healthy people's.

About this clonotype: Its antigen is not identified.

TCRdb independently ran MiXCR on the RACE reads; one entry per CDR3 protein. The profile shows approximately 100,000 distinct CDR3 sequences, approximately 9.9% of them singletons. Trimming removed 6 bases at V and 5 bases at J, with 19 bases between. In germline, CDR1 is DFQATT, CDR2 SNEGSKA (reference sequence). This CDR3 contains 14 residues. Described time point: patch test 1, 2 weeks after DPC sensitization. The treatment was: therapeutic diphenylcyclopropenone sensitization with weekly scalp DPC. The sample here was whole blood, taken in connection with sensitization to the hapten diphenylcyclopropenone (DPC). The rearrangement joins TRBV20-1 to TRBJ1-2, with D maybe TRBD1 (5 bases). The TCR sequence derives from a middle-aged woman with alopecia areata. Some clones in this sample may be carry-over from other donors' samples. CDR3 nucleotide sequence: TGCAGTGCCTGGAGGCCCGGGGCACGGTATGGCTACACCTTC. Translating gives CSAWRPGARYGYTF.